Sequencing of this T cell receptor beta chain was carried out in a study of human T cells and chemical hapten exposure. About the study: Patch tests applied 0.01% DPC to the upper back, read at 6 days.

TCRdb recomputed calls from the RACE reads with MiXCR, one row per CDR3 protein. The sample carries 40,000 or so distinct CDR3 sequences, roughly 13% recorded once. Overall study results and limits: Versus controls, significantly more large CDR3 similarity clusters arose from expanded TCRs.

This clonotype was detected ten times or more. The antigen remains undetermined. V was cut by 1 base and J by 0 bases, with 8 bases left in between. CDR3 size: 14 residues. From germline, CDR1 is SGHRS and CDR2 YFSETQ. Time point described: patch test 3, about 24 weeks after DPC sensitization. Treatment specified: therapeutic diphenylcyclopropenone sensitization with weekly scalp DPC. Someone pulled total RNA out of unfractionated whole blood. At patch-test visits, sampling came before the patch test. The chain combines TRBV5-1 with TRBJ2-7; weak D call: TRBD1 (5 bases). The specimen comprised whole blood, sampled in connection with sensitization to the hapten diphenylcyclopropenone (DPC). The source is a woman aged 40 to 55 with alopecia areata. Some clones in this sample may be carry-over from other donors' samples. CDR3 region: CASSLNRHSYEQYF. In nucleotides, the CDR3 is TGCGCCAGCAGCTTGAACAGGCACTCCTACGAGCAGTACTTC.